These 10 T cell receptor beta chains share one sample of origin, sequenced in a study of cytomegalovirus exposure and HLA in healthy donors. Both 60 Vbeta primers and 13 Jbeta primers went into the PCR. Assay: immunoSEQ multiplex PCR; the TCRdb copy retains only in-frame clones and omits some. The table lists some 90,000 clones, roughly 80% of them singletons. Source material: PBMCs. The receptors were sampled from a man in his forties or fifties in good health and CMV-seronegative.

This chain connects TRBV10-3 to TRBJ2-5; possible D gene TRBD1, 6 bases. V lost 2 bases and J lost 2, with 12 bases in between. The germline CDR1 and CDR2 sequences are ENHRY and SYGVKD. This CDR3 spans 15 amino acids. The CDR3 sequence is CAISEQPGQQETQYF. CDR3 in DNA: TGTGCCATCAGTGAGCAACCGGGACAACAAGAGACCCAGTACTTC.

The genes are TRBV28 and TRBJ1-1; no clear D gene. V was cut by 5 bases and J by 1 base, with 14 bases left in between. The CDR3 length is 15 residues. Looked up from germline, CDR1 is MDHEN and CDR2 is SYDVKM. The DNA for the CDR3 is TGTGCCAGCAGTCTACCAGGCCGGGGGAACACTGAAGCTTTCTTT. It yields the protein CASSLPGRGNTEAFF.

The V and J genes are TRBV5-6 and TRBJ2-1; 9 bases match TRBD1. Germline V gives CDR1 SGHDT, CDR2 YYEEEE. V shed 6 bases, J shed 6 bases, and the junction held 7 bases outside the gene matches. CDR3 size: 14 residues. The CDR3 sequence: CASTLGQGSNEQFF. The CDR3 nucleotides are TGTGCCAGCACCTTAGGACAGGGGAGCAATGAGCAGTTCTTC.

The rearrangement joins TRBV7-2 to TRBJ1-6; 9 bases match TRBD1. Germline V gene lookup returns CDR1 SGHTA and CDR2 FQGNSA. Trimming removed 1 base from V and 9 bases from J; junction bases left unmatched: 7. The CDR3 is made up of 16 amino acids. Here the CDR3 reads CASSLGAGTGSSPLHF. The DNA for the CDR3 is TGTGCCAGCAGCTTAGGCGCCGGGACAGGGAGTTCACCCCTCCACTTT.

The chain couples TRBV11-2 to TRBJ2-3; D is possibly TRBD1 (5 bases). Germline V CDR1 and CDR2: SGHAT, FQNNGV. The CDR3 extends over 12 amino acids. Trimming shortened V by 5 bases and J by 14 bases, and 17 bases separated the two germline ends. DNA for the CDR3: TGTGCCAGCAGCCCCACAAGGGGCATAGCGTATTTT. Protein: CASSPTRGIAYF.

The gene calls are TRBV4-1 and TRBJ2-4; TRBD1 agrees at 8 bases. Trimming cost V 1 base and J 0 bases; bases outside gene matches: 17. The germline V gene encodes CDR1 MGHRA and CDR2 YSYEKL. CDR3 size: 21 residues. The DNA for the CDR3 is TGCGCCAGCAGCCAAGCCCTCCCCTTGCTCCGGGACAGGATAGCCAAAAACATTCAGTACTTC. Protein product: CASSQALPLLRDRIAKNIQYF.

The chain is built from TRBV4-1 and TRBJ2-5, with D possibly TRBD2 on 5 matching bases. V lost 1 base to trimming and J lost 5 bases, with 17 bases between them. CDR1 is MGHRA, CDR2 YSYEKL, per germline. The CDR3 consists of 16 residues. DNA of the CDR3: TGCGCCAGCAGCCAAGCCCCCCGGACTCCAACGGAGACCCAGTACTTC. It encodes CASSQAPRTPTETQYF.

The gene calls are TRBV7-2 and TRBJ1-1; weak D call: TRBD1 (5 bases). Germline loops: CDR1 SGHTA, CDR2 FQGNSA. Trimming shortened V by 4 bases and J by 8 bases, and 14 bases separated the two germline ends. This CDR3 is built from 13 residues. The CDR3 spells CASSSPGQGEAFF. For the CDR3, the DNA is TGTGCCAGCAGCTCGCCCGGCCAGGGAGAAGCTTTCTTT. The whole variable domain, filled in from reference TRBV7-2 and TRBJ1-1, reads GAGVSQSPSNKVTEKGKDVELRCDPISGHTALYWYRQSLGQGLEFLIYFQGNSAPDKSGLPSDRFSAERTGGSVSTLTIQRTQQEDSAVYLCASSSPGQGEAFFGQGTRLTVV.

V gene TRBV4-2 combines with J gene TRBJ1-1; D remains ambiguous. The germline gives CDR1 LGHNA, CDR2 YNFKEQ. The CDR3 spans 15 residues. The germline V and J ends were trimmed by 0 bases and 3 bases, with 11 bases remaining between them. The CDR3 protein is CASSQEGGVYTEAFF. CDR3 nucleotide sequence: TGTGCCAGCAGCCAAGAGGGAGGAGTTTACACTGAAGCTTTCTTT.

The chain couples TRBV19 to TRBJ1-5; TRBD1 matches 8 bases. CDR3 size: 14 residues. J gave up 11 bases and V 5 bases, and 11 bases lay outside the gene matches. The germline gives CDR1 LNHDA, CDR2 SQIVND (reference sequence). DNA of the CDR3: TGTGCCAGTAGTCTCGGGACAGGTCCAAGGGCCCAGCATTTT. It translates to CASSLGTGPRAQHF.